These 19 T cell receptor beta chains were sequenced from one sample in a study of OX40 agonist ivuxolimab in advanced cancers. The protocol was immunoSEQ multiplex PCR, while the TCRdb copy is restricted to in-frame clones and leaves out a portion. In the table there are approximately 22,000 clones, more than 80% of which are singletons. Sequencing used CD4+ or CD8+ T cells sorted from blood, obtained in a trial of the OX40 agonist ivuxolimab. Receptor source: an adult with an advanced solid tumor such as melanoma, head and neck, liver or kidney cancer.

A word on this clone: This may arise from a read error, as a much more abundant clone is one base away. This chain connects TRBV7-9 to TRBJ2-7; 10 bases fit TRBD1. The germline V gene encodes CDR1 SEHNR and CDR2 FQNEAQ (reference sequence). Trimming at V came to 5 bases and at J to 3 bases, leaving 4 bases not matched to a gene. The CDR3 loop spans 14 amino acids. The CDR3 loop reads CASSQGTGDYEQYF. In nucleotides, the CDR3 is TGTGCCAGCAGCCAAGGGACAGGGGACTACGAGCAGTACTTC.

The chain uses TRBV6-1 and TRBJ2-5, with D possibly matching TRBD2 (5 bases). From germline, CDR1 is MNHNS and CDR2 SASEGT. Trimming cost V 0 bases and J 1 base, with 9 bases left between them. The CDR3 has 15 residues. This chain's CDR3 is CASSEARAAQETQYF. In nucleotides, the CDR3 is TGTGCCAGCAGTGAAGCGCGGGCAGCCCAAGAGACCCAGTACTTC.

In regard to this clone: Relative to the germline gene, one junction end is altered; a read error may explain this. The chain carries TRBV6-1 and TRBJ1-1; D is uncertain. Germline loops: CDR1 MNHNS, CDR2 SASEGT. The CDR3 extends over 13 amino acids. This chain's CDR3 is CAISESREEVAFF. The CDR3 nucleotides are TGTGCCATCAGTGAGTCGAGGGAGGAGGTAGCTTTCTTT.

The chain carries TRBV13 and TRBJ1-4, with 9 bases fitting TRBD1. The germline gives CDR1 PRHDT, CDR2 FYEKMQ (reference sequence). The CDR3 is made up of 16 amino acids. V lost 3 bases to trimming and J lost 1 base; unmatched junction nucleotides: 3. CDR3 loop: CASSFGGQGTNEKLFF. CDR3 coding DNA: TGTGCCAGCAGCTTCGGGGGACAGGGAACTAATGAAAAACTGTTTTTT.

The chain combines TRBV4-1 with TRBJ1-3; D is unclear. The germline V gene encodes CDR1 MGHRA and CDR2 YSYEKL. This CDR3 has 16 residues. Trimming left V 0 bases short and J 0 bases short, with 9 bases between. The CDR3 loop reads CASSQDGQFSGNTIYF. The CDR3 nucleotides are TGCGCCAGCAGCCAAGATGGGCAGTTCTCTGGAAACACCATATATTTT.

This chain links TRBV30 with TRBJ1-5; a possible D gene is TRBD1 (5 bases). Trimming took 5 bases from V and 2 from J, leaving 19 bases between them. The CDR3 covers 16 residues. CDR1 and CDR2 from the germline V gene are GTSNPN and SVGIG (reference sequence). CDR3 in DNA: TGTGCCTGGGACGCTGGGCTGGGGGTCGGCAATCAGCCCCAGCATTTT. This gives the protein CAWDAGLGVGNQPQHF. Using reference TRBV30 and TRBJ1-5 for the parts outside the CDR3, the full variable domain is SQTIHQWPATLVQPVGSPLSLECTVEGTSNPNLYWYRQAAGRGLQLLFYSVGIGQISSEVPQNLSASRPQDRQFILSSKKLLLSDSGFYLCAWDAGLGVGNQPQHFGDGTRLSIL.

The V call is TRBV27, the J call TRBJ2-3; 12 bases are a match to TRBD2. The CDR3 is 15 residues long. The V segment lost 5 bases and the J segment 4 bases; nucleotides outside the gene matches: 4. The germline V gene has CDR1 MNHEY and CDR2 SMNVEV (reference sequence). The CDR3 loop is CASSHRLAGADTQYF. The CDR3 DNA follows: TGTGCCAGCAGTCACAGACTAGCGGGGGCAGATACGCAGTATTTT.

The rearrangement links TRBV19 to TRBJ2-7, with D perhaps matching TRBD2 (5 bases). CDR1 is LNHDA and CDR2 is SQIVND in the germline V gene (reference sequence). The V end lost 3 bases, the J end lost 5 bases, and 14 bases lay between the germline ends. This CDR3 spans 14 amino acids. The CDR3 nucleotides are TGTGCCAGTAGTATTAGTTCGCGAGGGAACGAGCAGTACTTC. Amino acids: CASSISSRGNEQYF.

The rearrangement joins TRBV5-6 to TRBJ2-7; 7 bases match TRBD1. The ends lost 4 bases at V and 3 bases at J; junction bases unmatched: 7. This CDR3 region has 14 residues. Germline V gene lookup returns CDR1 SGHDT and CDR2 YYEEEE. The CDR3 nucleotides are TGTGCCAGCAGCCCTGGGACAGCTCACTACGAGCAGTACTTC. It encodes CASSPGTAHYEQYF. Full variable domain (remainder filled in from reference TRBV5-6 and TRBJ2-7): DAGVTQSPTHLIKTRGQQVTLRCSPKSGHDTVSWYQQALGQGPQFIFQYYEEEERQRGNFPDRFSGHQFPNYSSELNVNALLLGDSALYLCASSPGTAHYEQYFGPGTRLTVT.

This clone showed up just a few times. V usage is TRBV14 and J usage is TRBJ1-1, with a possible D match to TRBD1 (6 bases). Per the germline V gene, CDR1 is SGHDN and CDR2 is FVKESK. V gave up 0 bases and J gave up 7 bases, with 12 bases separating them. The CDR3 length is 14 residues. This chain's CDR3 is CASSQEDPRGEAFF. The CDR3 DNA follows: TGTGCCAGCAGCCAAGAAGATCCCAGGGGTGAAGCTTTCTTT.

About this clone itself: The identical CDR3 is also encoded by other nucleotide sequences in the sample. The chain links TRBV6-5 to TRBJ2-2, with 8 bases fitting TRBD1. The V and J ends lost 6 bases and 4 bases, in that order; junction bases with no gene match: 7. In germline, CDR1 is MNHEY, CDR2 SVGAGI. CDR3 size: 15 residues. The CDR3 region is CASRVGQGFTGELFF. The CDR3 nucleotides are TGTGCCAGCAGGGTAGGACAGGGATTCACCGGGGAGCTGTTTTTT.

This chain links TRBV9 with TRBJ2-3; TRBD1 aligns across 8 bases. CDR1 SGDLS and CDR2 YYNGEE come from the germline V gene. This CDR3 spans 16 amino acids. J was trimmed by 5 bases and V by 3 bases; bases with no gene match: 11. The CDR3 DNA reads TGTGCCAGCAGCGAAGGACAGGGTGGGAGTCTAGATACGCAGTATTTT. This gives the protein CASSEGQGGSLDTQYF.

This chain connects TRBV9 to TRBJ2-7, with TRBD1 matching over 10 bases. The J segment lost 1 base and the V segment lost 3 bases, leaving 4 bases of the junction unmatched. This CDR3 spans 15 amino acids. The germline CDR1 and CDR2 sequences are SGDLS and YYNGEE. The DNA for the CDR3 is TGTGCCAGCAGCGCCGGACAGGGGGTATCCTACGAGCAGTACTTC. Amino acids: CASSAGQGVSYEQYF.

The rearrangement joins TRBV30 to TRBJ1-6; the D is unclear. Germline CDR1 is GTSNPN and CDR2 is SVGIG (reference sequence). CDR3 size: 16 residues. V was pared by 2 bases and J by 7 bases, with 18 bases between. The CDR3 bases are TGTGCCTGGAGTATAGGCCGGGGTTTCAAAAATTCACCCCTCCACTTT. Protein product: CAWSIGRGFKNSPLHF.

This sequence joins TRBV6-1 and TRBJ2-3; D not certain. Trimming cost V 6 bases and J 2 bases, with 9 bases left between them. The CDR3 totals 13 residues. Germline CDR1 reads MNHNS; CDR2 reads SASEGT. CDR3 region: CASRAADTDTQYF. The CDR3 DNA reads TGTGCCAGCAGGGCGGCTGACACAGATACGCAGTATTTT.

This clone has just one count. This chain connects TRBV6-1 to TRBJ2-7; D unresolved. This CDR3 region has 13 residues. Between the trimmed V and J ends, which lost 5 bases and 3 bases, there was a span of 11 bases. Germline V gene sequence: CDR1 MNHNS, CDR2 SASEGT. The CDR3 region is CASSSRGSYEQYF. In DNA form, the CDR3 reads TGTGCCAGCAGTTCTCGAGGAAGCTACGAGCAGTACTTC.

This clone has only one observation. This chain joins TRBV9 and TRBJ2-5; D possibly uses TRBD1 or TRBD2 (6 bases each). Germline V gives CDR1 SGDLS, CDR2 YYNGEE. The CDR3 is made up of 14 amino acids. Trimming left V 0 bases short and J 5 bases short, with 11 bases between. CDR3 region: CASSVGWGAETQYF. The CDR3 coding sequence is TGTGCCAGCAGCGTAGGATGGGGGGCCGAGACCCAGTACTTC.

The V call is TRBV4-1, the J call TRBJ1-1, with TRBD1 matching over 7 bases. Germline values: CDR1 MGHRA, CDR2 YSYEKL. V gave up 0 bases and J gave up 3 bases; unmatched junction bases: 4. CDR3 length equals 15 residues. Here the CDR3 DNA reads TGCGCCAGCAGCCAAGATCAGGGGGAGGACACTGAAGCTTTCTTT. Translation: CASSQDQGEDTEAFF.

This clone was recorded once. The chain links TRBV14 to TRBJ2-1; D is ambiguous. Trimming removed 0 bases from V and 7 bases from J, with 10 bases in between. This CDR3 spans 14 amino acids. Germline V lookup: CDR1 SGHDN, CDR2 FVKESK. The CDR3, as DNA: TGTGCCAGCAGCCAAGATTGGATTGTGAATGAGCAGTTCTTC. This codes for CASSQDWIVNEQFF. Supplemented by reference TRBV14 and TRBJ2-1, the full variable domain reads EAGVTQFPSHSVIEKGQTVTLRCDPISGHDNLYWYRRVMGKEIKFLLHFVKESKQDESGMPNNRFLAERTGGTYSTLKVQPAELEDSGVYFCASSQDWIVNEQFFGPGTRLTVL.